This T cell receptor (beta chain) is drawn from a study of shared clonotypes between healthy human individuals. Loaded into unsorted PBMC replicate PCRs was 300 ng DNA, about 30,000 T cell genomes. The repertoire was sequenced with immunoSEQ multiplex PCR; TCRdb's copy has only in-frame clones and lacks some. The sample holds about 460,000 clones; roughly three quarters are singletons and the top ten take around 13%. From germline, CDR1 is SEHNR and CDR2 FQNEAQ (reference sequence). Trimming shortened V by 3 bases and J by 4 bases, and 11 bases separated the two germline ends. The CDR3 loop spans 14 amino acids.

The chain carries TRBV7-9 and TRBJ2-3; D is ambiguous. The sample taken for sequencing was PBMCs. This TCR derives from a woman between 40 and 50 years old in good health. Some clones in this sample may be carry-over from other donors' samples. CDR3 loop: CASSLSVEADTQYF. The CDR3 nucleotides read TGTGCCAGCAGCTTGAGTGTAGAGGCAGATACGCAGTATTTT.